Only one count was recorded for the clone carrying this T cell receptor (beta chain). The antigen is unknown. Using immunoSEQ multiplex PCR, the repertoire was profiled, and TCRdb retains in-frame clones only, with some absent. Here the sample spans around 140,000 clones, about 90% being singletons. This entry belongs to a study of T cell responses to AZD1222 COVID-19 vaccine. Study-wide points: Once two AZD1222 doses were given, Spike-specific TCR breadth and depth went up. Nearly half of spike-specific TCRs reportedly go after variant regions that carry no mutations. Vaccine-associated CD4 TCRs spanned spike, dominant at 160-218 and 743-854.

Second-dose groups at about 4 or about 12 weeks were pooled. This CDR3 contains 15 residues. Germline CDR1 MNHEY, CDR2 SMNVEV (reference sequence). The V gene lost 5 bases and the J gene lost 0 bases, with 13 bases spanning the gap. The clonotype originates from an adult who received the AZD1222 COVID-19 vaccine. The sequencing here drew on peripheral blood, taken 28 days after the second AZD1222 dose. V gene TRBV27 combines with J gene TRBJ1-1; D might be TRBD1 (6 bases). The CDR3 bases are TGTGCCAGCAGTCCCCCCAGGGGACTGAACACTGAAGCTTTCTTT. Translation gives CASSPPRGLNTEAFF.